This record looks at one T cell receptor (beta chain) sequence and its context. Germline values: CDR1 SGHDT, CDR2 YYEEEE. CDR3 length equals 15 residues. V was clipped by 4 bases and J by 4 bases; unmatched bases: 9. The entry originates in a study of blood T cell repertoires in COVID-19. Study at large: Samples came from the United States, Italy and Spain, spanning acute and convalescent COVID-19.

Cohort 3 recovered donors had two negative PCRs, clearance, or symptom resolution. Original data processing: Researchers report that nucleated cell counts were estimated from reference gene primer amplification. TCRdb keeps only in-frame clones here, not all; method: immunoSEQ multiplex PCR. That table gives V, J and clone size, and the DNA gave D and trimming. The table lists more than 250,000 clones, roughly 90% of them singletons, with around a sixth in the top ten. Sequencing was performed on PBMCs or T cells enriched from blood (not recorded which). V and J are TRBV5-6 and TRBJ1-2, with 8 bases matching TRBD1. The sequence derives from a woman aged 25 to 39 who had recovered from COVID-19. The CDR3 nucleotides read TGTGCCAGCAGCCCGACTGACAGGGGCCCCTATGGCTACACCTTC. It yields the protein CASSPTDRGPYGYTF.